Presented here are 32 T cell receptor beta chains from one specimen sequenced in a study of T cells in Graves' hyperthyroidism and ophthalmopathy. Amplified TCR beta CDR3 regions came from RNA transcripts. Carried out on the TCR CDR3, a first-round RT-PCR used the HTBI primer set. TCRdb reprocessed the multiplex PCR reads via MiXCR and lists one record per CDR3 protein. This sample has 650,000 to 750,000 distinct CDR3 sequences, with less than 15% found just once. Sequencing input: blood. These receptors were obtained from a woman between 18 and 30 years old with Graves' hyperthyroidism.

This clonotype was recorded at least ten times. The chain employs TRBV20-1 and TRBJ1-6; 7 bases are a match to TRBD1. The CDR3 has 13 amino acids. Trimming removed 3 bases from V and 14 bases from J; junction bases left unmatched: 10. Germline-derived CDR1 and CDR2 are DFQATT and SNEGSKA (reference sequence). The CDR3 spells CSASRTGEGALHF. DNA of the CDR3: TGCAGTGCTAGCCGGACAGGCGAGGGGGCCCTCCACTTT.

This clonotype has only a few counts. This sequence joins TRBV10-3 and TRBJ1-1; D ambiguous. Per germline, CDR1 ENHRY and CDR2 SYGVKD. V was pared by 0 bases and J by 5 bases, with 7 bases between. The length of the CDR3 is 13 residues. The CDR3 coding sequence is TGTGCCATCAGTGAGTCGACGGGAACTGAAGCTTTCTTT. Translated: CAISESTGTEAFF.

The chain is built from TRBV20-1 and TRBJ1-1, with TRBD1 identical over 7 bases. Germline-derived CDR1 and CDR2 are DFQATT and SNEGSKA (reference sequence). The CDR3 is 14 residues long. Losses at the gene ends were 1 base for V and 14 bases for J; bases not matched to a gene: 16. This CDR3 is CSARGSGTAKLEFF. CDR3 coding DNA: TGCAGTGCTAGAGGCTCCGGGACAGCTAAACTGGAGTTCTTT.

In this sample, this clonotype turned up many times. The rearrangement links TRBV12-3 or TRBV12-4 to TRBJ2-7, with TRBD1 matching 10 bases. The CDR3 sequence is 14 residues long. V lost 7 bases and J lost 5; bases outside the gene matches: 8. As DNA, the CDR3 is TGTGCCAGCAATCCAGGACAGGGGGGGAACGAGCAGTACTTC. Amino acids: CASNPGQGGNEQYF.

This clonotype was seen a handful of times. The CDR3 spells CASSGYRDGSYEQYF. For the CDR3, the DNA is TGTGCCAGCAGTGGCTACAGGGACGGCTCCTACGAGCAGTACTTC. This chain joins TRBV6-1 and TRBJ2-7, with TRBD1 as a possible D gene (6 bases). Germline V lookup: CDR1 MNHNS, CDR2 SASEGT. CDR3 length: 15 amino acids. Between the trimmed V and J ends, which lost 4 bases and 0 bases, there was a span of 13 bases.

This clonotype occurred many times. The rearrangement links TRBV30 to TRBJ2-2; D unclear. Germline CDR1 GTSNPN, CDR2 SVGIG (reference sequence). The CDR3 is 12 amino acids. V was shortened by 2 bases and J by 6 bases, with 7 bases between the two germline ends. DNA of the CDR3: TGTGCCTGGAGTTTAATTCCCGGGGAGCTGTTTTTT. As protein: CAWSLIPGELFF.

The CDR3 spells CASRYSNSGNTIYF. In nucleotides, the CDR3 is TGTGCCAGCAGATACAGCAACTCTGGAAACACCATATATTTT. J is TRBJ1-3 and V is TRBV28; D unresolved. The germline V and J ends were trimmed by 6 bases and 0 bases, with 9 bases remaining between them. Looked up from germline, CDR1 is MDHEN and CDR2 is SYDVKM. There are 14 residues in the CDR3. The full variable domain, with the rest looked up from reference TRBV28 and TRBJ1-3, is DVKVTQSSRYLVKRTGEKVFLECVQDMDHENMFWYRQDPGLGLRLIYFSYDVKMKEKGDIPEGYSVSREKKERFSLILESASTNQTSMYLCASRYSNSGNTIYFGEGSWLTVV.

This clonotype was picked up a small number of times. The chain carries TRBV3-1 and TRBJ2-7; TRBD1 matches 11 bases. Looked up from germline, CDR1 is LGHDT and CDR2 is YNNKEL (reference sequence). Trimming at V came to 3 bases and at J to 5 bases, leaving 12 bases not matched to a gene. The CDR3 totals 17 residues. CDR3 protein: CASSHRTGGLEKNEQYF. The CDR3 bases are TGTGCCAGCAGCCACAGGACAGGGGGCTTGGAAAAAAACGAGCAGTACTTC.

The sample holds many counts of this clonotype. The chain employs TRBV20-1 and TRBJ2-1, with D possibly matching TRBD1 (5 bases). V was trimmed by 6 bases and J by 6 bases, leaving 15 bases between them. Germline assignment: CDR1 DFQATT and CDR2 SNEGSKA (reference sequence). The CDR3 extends over 13 amino acids. This chain's CDR3 is CSAWGPPLNEQFF. The CDR3 coding sequence is TGCAGTGCGTGGGGCCCCCCACTCAATGAGCAGTTCTTC.

V usage is TRBV6-1 and J usage is TRBJ2-3; 8 positions agree with TRBD2. This CDR3 comprises 15 residues. CDR1 MNHNS and CDR2 SASEGT come from the germline V gene. Trimming at V came to 8 bases and at J to 6 bases, leaving 13 bases not matched to a gene. CDR3 in amino acids: CASQPVAGGLDTQYF. The CDR3 DNA is TGTGCCAGCCAGCCGGTGGCGGGAGGTCTGGATACGCAGTATTTT.

The chain is built from TRBV6-1 and TRBJ1-2; possibly TRBD1 for D (5 bases). The length of the CDR3 is 16 residues. Looked up from germline, CDR1 is MNHNS and CDR2 is SASEGT. Trimming took off 3 bases at V and 6 bases at J, with 20 bases between the two ends. This chain's CDR3 is CASSDKPPGGVDGYTF. The CDR3 nucleotides read TGTGCCAGCAGTGATAAACCTCCGGGAGGGGTTGATGGCTACACCTTC.

This clonotype showed up many times. This chain uses TRBV12-3 or TRBV12-4 with TRBJ2-7; D perhaps matches TRBD1 (5 bases). The V gene lost 3 bases and the J gene lost 6 bases, with 12 bases spanning the gap. The CDR3 runs 13 residues. CDR3: CASSFSGKSEQYF. In nucleotides, the CDR3 is TGTGCCAGCAGTTTTTCAGGGAAGTCCGAGCAGTACTTC.

The CDR3 DNA follows: TGTGCCAGCAGCGAGGGACCCTACGCCGGGGAGCTGTTTTTT. Its translation: CASSEGPYAGELFF. The chain is built from TRBV9 and TRBJ2-2, with D perhaps being TRBD1 or TRBD2 (5 bases each). CDR1 is SGDLS, CDR2 YYNGEE, per germline. The CDR3 sequence is 14 residues long. Trimming removed 3 bases from V and 6 bases from J, with 12 bases in between.

The chain's CDR3 is CASSQDPQLGETQYF. Written as DNA, the CDR3 is TGCGCCAGCAGCCAAGATCCTCAGCTGGGAGAGACCCAGTACTTC. The chain combines TRBV4-3 with TRBJ2-5; D is ambiguous. Germline V gene data show CDR1 as LGHNA and CDR2 as YSLEER. CDR3 length: 15 residues. V was pared by 0 bases and J by 4 bases, with 12 bases between.

There are many counts of this clonotype. V gene TRBV3-1 combines with J gene TRBJ1-1; 7 bases are a match to TRBD1. Per germline, CDR1 LGHDT and CDR2 YNNKEL (reference sequence). This CDR3 contains 13 residues. V shed 5 bases, J shed 10 bases, and the junction held 10 bases outside the gene matches. CDR3 nucleotides: TGTGCCAGCAGCTCTCGACAGGGCCGCGGAGCTTTCTTT. Protein product: CASSSRQGRGAFF.

The rearrangement joins TRBV4-1 to TRBJ2-7; weak D call: TRBD2 (7 bases). V was clipped by 8 bases and J by 3 bases, with 17 bases between them. Germline V gives CDR1 MGHRA, CDR2 YSYEKL. This CDR3 has 14 amino acids. DNA of the CDR3: TGCGCCAGCTCAGCCCGGGGGGCCTACTACGAGCAGTACTTC. It yields the protein CASSARGAYYEQYF.

In this sample, this clonotype turned up a few times. This chain uses TRBV12-3 or TRBV12-4 with TRBJ2-5; D unresolved. The CDR3 covers 14 residues. V dropped 4 bases and J dropped 5 bases, with 14 bases sitting between them. CDR3 sequence: CASSYGPRAETQYF. For the CDR3, the DNA is TGTGCCAGCAGTTACGGGCCCCGCGCCGAGACCCAGTACTTC.

This clonotype has more than one count but fewer than ten. V gene TRBV6-1 combines with J gene TRBJ2-1; TRBD2 matches 14 bases. Looked up from germline, CDR1 is MNHNS and CDR2 is SASEGT. V trimming: 7 bases; J trimming: 8 bases; junction bases outside the gene matches: 7. The CDR3 is 15 residues long. The CDR3 coding sequence is TGTGCCAGCACTCCAAGGGGACTAGCGGGAGATGAGCAGTTCTTC. Translating gives CASTPRGLAGDEQFF.

Only a few counts were recorded for this clonotype. V gene TRBV4-1 combines with J gene TRBJ2-5; 7 bases are a match to TRBD1. V lost 2 bases to trimming and J lost 3 bases; unmatched junction nucleotides: 6. Looked up from germline, CDR1 is MGHRA and CDR2 is YSYEKL. The CDR3 is 15 residues long. The CDR3 sequence: CASSQPTGSKETQYF. Written as DNA, the CDR3 is TGCGCCAGCAGCCAACCGACAGGGTCAAAAGAGACCCAGTACTTC.

The chain combines TRBV14 with TRBJ2-1, with 10 bases that match TRBD1. V lost 5 bases, J lost 9 bases, and 4 bases stayed unmatched. Germline CDR1 is SGHDN and CDR2 is FVKESK. The CDR3 has 13 residues. DNA for the CDR3: TGTGCCAGCAGCGAGGACAGGGGGGCTGAGCAGTTCTTC. Translation: CASSEDRGAEQFF.

This clonotype was seen many times. The chain is built from TRBV3-1 and TRBJ2-3; D is possibly TRBD1 or TRBD2 (6 bases each). The CDR3 covers 14 residues. The germline V gene encodes CDR1 LGHDT and CDR2 YNNKEL (reference sequence). With 4 bases removed from V and 9 bases from J, the gap between germline ends came to 17 bases. The CDR3 spells CASSRKGGGGTQYF. As DNA, the CDR3 is TGTGCCAGCAGCCGAAAAGGGGGAGGAGGGACGCAGTATTTT.

This clonotype was seen repeatedly, ten times or more. The chain has TRBV9 and TRBJ2-1; 9 nucleotides line up with TRBD2. The V segment lost 10 bases and the J segment 6 bases; nucleotides outside the gene matches: 11. This CDR3 comprises 14 residues. CDR1 SGDLS and CDR2 YYNGEE come from the germline V gene. CDR3 loop: CASAGASGANEQFF. CDR3 in DNA: TGTGCCTCCGCCGGGGCTAGCGGGGCCAATGAGCAGTTCTTC. Based on the CDR3 plus reference TRBV9 and TRBJ2-1, the full variable domain is DSGVTQTPKHLITATGQRVTLRCSPRSGDLSVYWYQQSLDQGLQFLIQYYNGEERAKGNILERFSAQQFPDLHSELNLSSLELGDSALYFCASAGASGANEQFFGPGTRLTVL.

This clonotype came up a few times. This chain's CDR3 is CASSPGLKQETQYF. CDR3 DNA: TGTGCCAGCTCACCCGGACTGAAACAAGAGACCCAGTACTTC. This chain links TRBV11-2 with TRBJ2-5, with a tentative D call TRBD2 (5 bases). CDR1 is SGHAT and CDR2 is FQNNGV in the germline V gene. V gave up 8 bases and J gave up 2 bases, with 15 bases separating them. The length of the CDR3 is 14 residues.

This clonotype was recorded many times. The J gene is TRBJ1-1, the V gene TRBV6-2 or TRBV6-3; no firm D call. The V end was cut by 6 bases, the J end by 4 bases, with 21 bases between. This CDR3 has 16 amino acids. Looked up from germline, CDR1 is MNHEY and CDR2 is SVGEGT. The CDR3 DNA sequence: TGTGCCAGCAGACCCCCGGCCCGGGCTAAGATCACTGAAGCTTTCTTT. Translation gives CASRPPARAKITEAFF.

The V gene is TRBV30, the J gene TRBJ2-3; 12 nucleotides agree with TRBD2. Germline CDR1 reads GTSNPN; CDR2 reads SVGIG (reference sequence). With V trimmed by 1 base and J by 2 bases, 7 bases remained unmatched. This CDR3 region has 17 residues. DNA for the CDR3: TGTGCCTGGAGTGGGCCTGGACTAGCGGGGTCCACAGATACGCAGTATTTT. It codes for CAWSGPGLAGSTDTQYF. The whole variable domain, remainder taken from reference TRBV30 and TRBJ2-3, is SQTIHQWPATLVQPVGSPLSLECTVEGTSNPNLYWYRQAAGRGLQLLFYSVGIGQISSEVPQNLSASRPQDRQFILSSKKLLLSDSGFYLCAWSGPGLAGSTDTQYFGPGTRLTVL.

V is TRBV6-2 or TRBV6-3 and J is TRBJ2-5, with 7 bases that match TRBD1. Germline-derived CDR1 and CDR2 are MNHEY and SVGEGT. The CDR3 length is 13 residues. The ends lost 8 bases at V and 4 bases at J; junction bases unmatched: 7. The DNA of the CDR3 is TGTGCCAGCCTGGACAGGTCCGCAGAGACCCAGTACTTC. It is translated as CASLDRSAETQYF.

The chain has TRBV6-1 and TRBJ2-2, with 10 bases lining up with TRBD1. In germline, CDR1 is MNHNS, CDR2 SASEGT. CDR3 length: 16 amino acids. V lost 6 bases, J lost 4 bases, and 8 bases stayed unmatched. CDR3 DNA: TGTGCCAGCAGAAATTCCGGGACAGGGGTCACCGGGGAGCTGTTTTTT. This sequence encodes CASRNSGTGVTGELFF.

This clonotype was seen many times. The rearrangement joins TRBV4-1 to TRBJ2-4, with 13 bases matching TRBD2. This CDR3 comprises 21 residues. Germline V CDR1 and CDR2: MGHRA, YSYEKL. Losses at the gene ends were 4 bases for V and 0 bases for J; bases not matched to a gene: 15. The CDR3 is CASSLHDPGLAGPLAKNIQYF. The CDR3 DNA reads as TGCGCCAGCAGCCTACATGACCCGGGACTAGCGGGACCACTAGCCAAAAACATTCAGTACTTC.

This clonotype was detected many times. This sequence joins TRBV13 and TRBJ2-7, with TRBD2 identical over 11 bases. V gave up 4 bases and J gave up 6 bases; unmatched junction bases: 8. There are 15 residues in the CDR3. Germline CDR1 is PRHDT and CDR2 is FYEKMQ (reference sequence). As DNA, the CDR3 is TGTGCCAGCAGCTCGACTCCGGGACTAGCGGTCGAGCAGTACTTC. Translating gives CASSSTPGLAVEQYF.

In nucleotides, the CDR3 is TGTGCCAGTAGCACGCCCAGCTCGGGAGGGGCCAACGTCCTGACTTTC. This translates into CASSTPSSGGANVLTF. The J gene is TRBJ2-6, the V gene TRBV19; tentatively, D is TRBD2 (5 bases). Germline V lookup: CDR1 LNHDA, CDR2 SQIVND (reference sequence). This CDR3 region has 16 residues. V shed 6 bases and J shed 4 bases, with 16 bases lying between them.

V usage is TRBV20-1 and J usage is TRBJ2-7, with a possible D match to TRBD2 (6 bases). The V end lost 3 bases, the J end lost 2 bases, and 14 bases lay between the germline ends. The CDR3 length is 14 residues. Germline V gene sequence: CDR1 DFQATT, CDR2 SNEGSKA (reference sequence). The CDR3 loop is CSARGGREPYEQYF. The DNA for the CDR3 is TGCAGTGCTAGGGGGGGTAGGGAACCCTACGAGCAGTACTTC.

This clonotype has only a few counts. The V call is TRBV18, the J call TRBJ2-2; D not certain. The CDR3 has 13 amino acids. Germline lookup yields CDR1 KGHSH and CDR2 LQKENI. V gave up 3 bases and J gave up 7 bases, with 9 bases separating them. This chain's CDR3 is CASSPRLGGELFF. CDR3 nucleotides: TGTGCCAGCTCACCGAGATTGGGCGGGGAGCTGTTTTTT.